A single sample gave rise to the 2 T cell receptor beta chains below, sequenced in a study of early T cells in non-severe SARS-CoV-2 infection. TCRdb redid the calling of the 5' RACE reads with MiXCR, one entry per CDR3 protein. The sample has about 56,000 distinct CDR3 sequences, 8% to 11% seen once; the top ten hold under 7.5%. Source material: whole blood. These receptors all come from an adult who was a healthcare worker with PCR-confirmed SARS-CoV-2 infection or an uninfected control (not recorded which).

V is TRBV7-2 and J is TRBJ2-5; 10 bases map to TRBD1. The CDR3 spans 16 residues. Looked up from germline, CDR1 is SGHTA and CDR2 is FQGNSA. Trimming removed 4 bases from V and 2 bases from J; junction bases left unmatched: 7. The CDR3 is CASSSRDRGGQETQYF. The CDR3 DNA is TGTGCCAGCAGCTCGCGGGACAGGGGAGGGCAAGAGACCCAGTACTTC.

This clonotype was picked up many times. This chain uses TRBV4-1 with TRBJ1-1; unclear D gene. V was clipped by 0 bases and J by 0 bases, with 8 bases between them. CDR1 is MGHRA and CDR2 is YSYEKL in the germline V gene. CDR3 length equals 15 residues. CDR3 coding DNA: TGCGCCAGCAGCCAAGATTATGCACTGAACACTGAAGCTTTCTTT. It codes for CASSQDYALNTEAFF.